The following is a T cell receptor beta chain sequence with its context. Its antigen is as yet unknown. The data are from a study of radiotherapy plus CTLA-4 blockade in lung cancer. Study-wide results and caveats: Early blood T cell clone changes and increased post-radiation serum interferon-beta were reportedly the strongest response predictors. Once radiotherapy plus ipilimumab had been given, TCR clones derived from tumor expanded in blood.

This CDR3 contains 11 residues. CDR1 and CDR2 (germline): SGHAT, FQDESV (reference sequence). V was clipped by 1 base and J by 10 bases, with 7 bases between them. The method was immunoSEQ multiplex PCR; TCRdb's version includes in-frame clones alone and lacks a portion of them. The sample lists approximately 33,000 clones; around four fifths were seen once. The input for sequencing was peripheral blood, taken from a patient treated with radiotherapy plus ipilimumab. The chain employs TRBV11-1 and TRBJ1-1; unclear D gene. This receptor was obtained from a human donor with non-small cell lung cancer who had stable disease on radiotherapy plus ipilimumab. For the CDR3, the DNA is TGTGCCAGCAGCTTAGGGTCCGGAGCTTTCTTT. Its protein product is CASSLGSGAFF.